A selection of T cell receptor beta chains follows, all from one sample in a study of shared clonotypes between healthy human individuals. Sequencing was performed with immunoSEQ multiplex PCR; in TCRdb, only in-frame clones are kept and a portion is missing. The data hold 2 million to 2.5 million clones, with about 94% observed a single time. The sequenced material came from naive CD8+ T cells sorted from blood. These receptors were collected from a man between 18 and 35 years old in good health. The CDR3 runs from the conserved cysteine through the conserved F or W. D genes are given only for firm matches. Only part of the rows carry a size: once, few, many, or a class if the clone is expanded.

len	d_gene	v_gene	j_gene	abundance	CDR3nt	CDR3aa
18	TRBD1	TRBV25-1	TRBJ1-4	once	TGTGCCAGCAGTGAATACGGGACAGACGGGGCCTTTAATGAAAAACTGTTTTTT	CASSEYGTDGAFNEKLFF
14	TRBD1	TRBV2	TRBJ1-2	-	TGTGCCAGCATTTCGGGACAGGGTGTAAATGGCTACACCTTC	CASISGQGVNGYTF
15	TRBD1	TRBV18	TRBJ2-7	-	TGTGCCAGCTCACCAGAGGGACAGGGGTACCACGAGCAGTACTTC	CASSPEGQGYHEQYF
15	-	TRBV28	TRBJ1-1	few	TGTGCCAGCATCCCGGAGGGGATCATGAACACTGAAGCTTTCTTT	CASIPEGIMNTEAFF
11	-	TRBV28	TRBJ1-5	-	TGTGCCAGCAGTGACCCGCCTGCGCAGCATTTT	CASSDPPAQHF
14	-	TRBV11-2	TRBJ1-1	-	TGTGCCAGCAGCCTTATGGAAGGGAACACTGAAGCTTTCTTT	CASSLMEGNTEAFF
14	TRBD2	TRBV15	TRBJ2-7	-	TGTGCCACCAGCACCACGGGGGGTACCTACGAGCAGTACTTC	CATSTTGGTYEQYF
16	-	TRBV4-3	TRBJ2-7	once	TGCGCCAGCAGCCAAGAAGGGGGACTCGCGACCTACGAGCAGTACTTC	CASSQEGGLATYEQYF
14	-	TRBV5-6	TRBJ2-5	-	TGTGCCAGCAGCCCAGGGGTCGGGCAAGAGACCCAGTACTTC	CASSPGVGQETQYF
13	-	TRBV27	TRBJ2-2	-	TGTGCCAGCTCCCTCACATTCACCGGGGAGCTGTTTTTT	CASSLTFTGELFF
13	-	TRBV7-2	TRBJ2-7	-	TGTGCCAGCAGCTTAGTTGCCGGCTACGAGCAGTACTTC	CASSLVAGYEQYF
16	-	TRBV9	TRBJ2-3	-	TGTGCCAGCAGCGTAGATGAGTGGGCTGTCACAGATACGCAGTATTTT	CASSVDEWAVTDTQYF
13	-	TRBV6-4	TRBJ2-5	-	TGTGCCAGCACTCGCCGCAACCAAGAGACCCAGTACTTC	CASTRRNQETQYF
14	-	TRBV6-5	TRBJ2-1	-	TGTGCCAGCAGTTACTCTACCACCTACAATGAGCAGTTCTTC	CASSYSTTYNEQFF
16	TRBD1	TRBV27	TRBJ2-7	-	TGTGCCAGCAGTCTGGGGTTTGGGACAGGGGGCCACGAGCAGTACTTC	CASSLGFGTGGHEQYF
14	TRBD1	TRBV6-1	TRBJ2-1	-	TGTGCCAGCGGCCGGGACAGAACCTACAATGAGCAGTTCTTC	CASGRDRTYNEQFF
18	TRBD1	TRBV7-2	TRBJ1-4	-	TGTGCCAGCAGCGTCCTCCCGGGACAGGGGGCAGGTAATGAAAAACTGTTTTTT	CASSVLPGQGAGNEKLFF
16	-	TRBV28	TRBJ1-4	few	TGTGCCAGCAGTCCCTCTTCCCAGCTCGGAGGTGAAAAACTGTTTTTT	CASSPSSQLGGEKLFF
15	-	TRBV6-5	TRBJ2-3	-	TGTGCCAGCAGTTCGGAGGGACACAGCACAGATACGCAGTATTTT	CASSSEGHSTDTQYF
16	TRBD1	TRBV6-5	TRBJ2-7	-	TGTGCCAGCAGTTACTCGATTGGGACAGGGGTCTACGAGCAGTACTTC	CASSYSIGTGVYEQYF
15	-	TRBV5-1	TRBJ2-1	-	TGCGCCAGCAGCCCGGTCGGCTTGGATAACAATGAGCAGTTCTTC	CASSPVGLDNNEQFF
15	TRBD1	TRBV6-5	TRBJ2-1	-	TGTGCCAGCAGCCTGGGACAGGGGGCGCGGAATGAGCAGTTCTTC	CASSLGQGARNEQFF
14	TRBD1	TRBV5-4	TRBJ2-5	once	TGTGCCAGCAGCCGCCGGGACAGCCAAGAGACCCAGTACTTC	CASSRRDSQETQYF
15	-	TRBV6-5	TRBJ1-3	-	TGTGCCAGCAGTTACTCGCCGGGAGCTGGAAACACCATATATTTT	CASSYSPGAGNTIYF
17	TRBD2	TRBV10-1	TRBJ2-5	-	TGCGCCAGCACCACCACCGCTAGCGGGAGGCCGCGCGAGACCCAGTACTTC	CASTTTASGRPRETQYF
17	-	TRBV28	TRBJ2-6	-	TGTGCCAGCAGCTCGGACAGCCCCTACTCTGGGGCCAACGTCCTGACTTTC	CASSSDSPYSGANVLTF
14	-	TRBV14	TRBJ2-7	-	TGTGCCAGCAGCCAAGAGATAGCCAACTACGAGCAGTACTTC	CASSQEIANYEQYF
16	TRBD1	TRBV6-6	TRBJ2-1	-	TGTGCCAGCAGTTACACCGGGACAGGGGAAATCGGTGAGCAGTTCTTC	CASSYTGTGEIGEQFF
18	TRBD1	TRBV27	TRBJ1-6	-	TGTGCCAGCAGTTTATTGTCCGGGACAGGGGGCGGAGGTTCACCCCTCCACTTT	CASSLLSGTGGGGSPLHF
13	-	TRBV6-5	TRBJ2-7	-	TGTGCCAGCAGTTACTCTCAGCGCTACGAGCAGTACTTC	CASSYSQRYEQYF
13	-	TRBV4-3	TRBJ1-5	-	TGCGCCAGCAGCCAAGGGGGGAATCAGCCCCAGCATTTT	CASSQGGNQPQHF
15	TRBD1	TRBV25-1	TRBJ1-5	-	TGTGCCAGCAGTGCCGGGACAGGGCTAAATCAGCCCCAGCATTTT	CASSAGTGLNQPQHF